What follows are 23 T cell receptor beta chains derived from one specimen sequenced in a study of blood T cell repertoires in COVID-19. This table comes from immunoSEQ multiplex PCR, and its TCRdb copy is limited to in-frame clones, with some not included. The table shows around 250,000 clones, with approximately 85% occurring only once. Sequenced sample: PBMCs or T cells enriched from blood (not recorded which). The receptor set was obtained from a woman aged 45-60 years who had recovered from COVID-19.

The CDR3 DNA sequence: TGTGCCAGCACCCCGTTCAGCTCCTATAATTCACCCCTCCACTTT. Translating it yields CASTPFSSYNSPLHF. The J gene is TRBJ1-6, the V gene TRBV7-9, with D unresolved. Germline V gene sequence: CDR1 SEHNR, CDR2 FQNEAQ (reference sequence). The V end lost 7 bases, the J end lost 0 bases, and 10 bases lay between the germline ends. The length of the CDR3 is 15 residues.

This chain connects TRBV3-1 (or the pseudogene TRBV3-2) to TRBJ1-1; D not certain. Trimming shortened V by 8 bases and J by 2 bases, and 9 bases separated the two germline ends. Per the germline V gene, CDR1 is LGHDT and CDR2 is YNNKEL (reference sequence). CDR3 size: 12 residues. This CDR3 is CASGPGNTEAFF. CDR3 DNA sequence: TGTGCCAGCGGCCCGGGAAACACTGAAGCTTTCTTT.

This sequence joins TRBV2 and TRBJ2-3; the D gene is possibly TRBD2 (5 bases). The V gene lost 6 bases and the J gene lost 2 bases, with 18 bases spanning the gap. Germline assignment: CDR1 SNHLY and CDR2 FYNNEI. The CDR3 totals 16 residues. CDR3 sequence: CASRPKADLNTDTQYF. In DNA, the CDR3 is TGTGCCAGCAGGCCGAAAGCGGACTTAAACACAGATACGCAGTATTTT.

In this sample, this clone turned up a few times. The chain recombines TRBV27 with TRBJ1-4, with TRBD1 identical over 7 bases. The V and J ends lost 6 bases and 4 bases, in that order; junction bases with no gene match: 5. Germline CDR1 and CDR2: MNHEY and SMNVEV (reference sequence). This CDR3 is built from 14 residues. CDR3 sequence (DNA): TGTGCCAGCAGGCAGACAGGGCATAATGAAAAACTGTTTTTT. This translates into CASRQTGHNEKLFF.

The CDR3 protein is CASSLKGTDLYTF. Here the CDR3 DNA reads TGCGCCAGCAGCTTAAAAGGGACAGATTTGTACACCTTC. This chain joins TRBV5-1 and TRBJ1-2; 7 bases map to TRBD1. V lost 2 bases to trimming and J lost 11 bases; unmatched junction nucleotides: 9. Germline lookup yields CDR1 SGHRS and CDR2 YFSETQ. The CDR3 extends over 13 amino acids.

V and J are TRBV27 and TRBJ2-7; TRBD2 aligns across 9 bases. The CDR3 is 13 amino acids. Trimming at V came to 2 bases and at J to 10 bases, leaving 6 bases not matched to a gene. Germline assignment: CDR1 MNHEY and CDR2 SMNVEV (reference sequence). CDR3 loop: CASSLVAGGHQYF. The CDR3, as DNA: TGTGCCAGCAGTTTAGTGGCGGGAGGGCACCAGTACTTC.

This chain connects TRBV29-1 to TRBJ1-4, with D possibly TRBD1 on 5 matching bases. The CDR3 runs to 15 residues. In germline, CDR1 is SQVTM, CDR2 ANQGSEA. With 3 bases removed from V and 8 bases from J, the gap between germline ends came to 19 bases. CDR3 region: CSVDSWAMGGEKLFF. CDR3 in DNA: TGCAGCGTTGATTCATGGGCGATGGGGGGGGAAAAACTGTTTTTT.

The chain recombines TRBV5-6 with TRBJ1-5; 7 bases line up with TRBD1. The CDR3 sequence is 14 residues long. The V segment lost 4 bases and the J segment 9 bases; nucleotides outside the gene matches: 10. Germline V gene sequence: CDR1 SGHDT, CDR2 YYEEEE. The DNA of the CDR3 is TGTGCCAGCAGCGACTCGACAGGGCTGGGGCCCCAGCATTTT. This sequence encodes CASSDSTGLGPQHF.

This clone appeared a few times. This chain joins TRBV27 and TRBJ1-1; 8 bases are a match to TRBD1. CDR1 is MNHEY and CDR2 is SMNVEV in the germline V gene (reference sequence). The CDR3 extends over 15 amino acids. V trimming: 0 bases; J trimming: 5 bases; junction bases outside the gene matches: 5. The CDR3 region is CASSLSAGGSTEAFF. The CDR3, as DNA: TGTGCCAGCAGTTTATCAGCAGGGGGCTCGACTGAAGCTTTCTTT.

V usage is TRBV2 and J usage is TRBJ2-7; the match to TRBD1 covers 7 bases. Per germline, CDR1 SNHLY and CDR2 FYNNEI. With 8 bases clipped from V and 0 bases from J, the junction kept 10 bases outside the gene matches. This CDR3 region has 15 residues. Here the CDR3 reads CASLDRDSSSYEQYF. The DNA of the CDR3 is TGTGCCAGCCTCGACCGGGACAGCAGCTCCTACGAGCAGTACTTC.

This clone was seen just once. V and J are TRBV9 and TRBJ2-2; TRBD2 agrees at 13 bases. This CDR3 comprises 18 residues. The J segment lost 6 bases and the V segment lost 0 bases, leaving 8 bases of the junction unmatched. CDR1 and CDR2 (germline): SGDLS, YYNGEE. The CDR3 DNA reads TGTGCCAGCAGCGTAGAACTAGCGGGAGGGGGCAGACCCGGGGAGCTGTTTTTT. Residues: CASSVELAGGGRPGELFF.

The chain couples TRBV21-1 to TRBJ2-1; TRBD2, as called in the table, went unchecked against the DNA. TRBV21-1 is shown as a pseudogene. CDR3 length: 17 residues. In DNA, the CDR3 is TGTGCCAGCAGCCTAAGATCCGGGGGAAGGGCCTACAATGAGCAGTTCTTC. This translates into CASSLRSGGRAYNEQFF.

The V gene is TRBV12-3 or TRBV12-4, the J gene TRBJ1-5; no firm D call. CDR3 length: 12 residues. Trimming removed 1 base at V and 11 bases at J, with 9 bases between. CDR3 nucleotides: TGTGCCAGCAGTTTAGACTACGGTACCCAGCATTTT. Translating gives CASSLDYGTQHF.

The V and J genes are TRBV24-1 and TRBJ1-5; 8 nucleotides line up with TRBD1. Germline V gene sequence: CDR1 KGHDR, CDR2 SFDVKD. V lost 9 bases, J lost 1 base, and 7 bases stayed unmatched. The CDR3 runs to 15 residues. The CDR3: CATSPGGPSNQPQHF. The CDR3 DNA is TGTGCCACCTCCCCAGGGGGCCCAAGCAATCAGCCCCAGCATTTT.

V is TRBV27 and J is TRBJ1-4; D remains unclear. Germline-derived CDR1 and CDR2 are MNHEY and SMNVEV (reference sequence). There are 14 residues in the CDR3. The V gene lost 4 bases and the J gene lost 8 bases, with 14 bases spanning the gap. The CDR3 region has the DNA TGTGCCAGCAGTTACCGGGCCGGGAGGGAAAAACTGTTTTTT. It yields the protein CASSYRAGREKLFF.

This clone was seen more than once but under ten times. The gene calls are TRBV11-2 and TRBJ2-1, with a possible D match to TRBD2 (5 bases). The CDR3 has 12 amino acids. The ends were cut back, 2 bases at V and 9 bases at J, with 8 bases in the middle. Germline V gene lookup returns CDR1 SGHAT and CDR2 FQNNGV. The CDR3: CASSLNSVEQFF. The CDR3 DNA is TGTGCCAGCAGCTTAAATAGCGTTGAGCAGTTCTTC.

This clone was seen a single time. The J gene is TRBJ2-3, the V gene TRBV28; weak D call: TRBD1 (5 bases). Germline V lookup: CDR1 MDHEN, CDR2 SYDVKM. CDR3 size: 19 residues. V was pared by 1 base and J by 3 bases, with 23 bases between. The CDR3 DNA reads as TGTGCCAGCAGTTTATTCAGGGTTGGAGTAATGGCGAAAACAGATACGCAGTATTTT. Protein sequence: CASSLFRVGVMAKTDTQYF.

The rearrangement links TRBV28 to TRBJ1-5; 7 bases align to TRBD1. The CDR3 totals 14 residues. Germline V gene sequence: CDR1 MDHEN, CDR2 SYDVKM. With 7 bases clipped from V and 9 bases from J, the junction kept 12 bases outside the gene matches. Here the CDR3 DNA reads TGTGCCAGCACCGACCAACAGGGGTTTCGGCCCCAGCATTTT. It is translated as CASTDQQGFRPQHF.

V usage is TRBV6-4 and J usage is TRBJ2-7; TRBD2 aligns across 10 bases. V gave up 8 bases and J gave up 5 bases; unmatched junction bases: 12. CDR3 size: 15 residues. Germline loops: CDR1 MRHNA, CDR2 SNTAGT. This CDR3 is CASCALAGAGDEQYF. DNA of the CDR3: TGTGCCAGCTGTGCCCTAGCGGGGGCAGGGGACGAGCAGTACTTC.

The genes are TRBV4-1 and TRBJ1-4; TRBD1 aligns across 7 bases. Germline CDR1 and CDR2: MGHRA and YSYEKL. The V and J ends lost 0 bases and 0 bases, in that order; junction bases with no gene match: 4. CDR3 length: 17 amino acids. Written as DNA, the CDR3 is TGCGCCAGCAGCCAAGACAGGGGGTTTGCAACTAATGAAAAACTGTTTTTT. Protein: CASSQDRGFATNEKLFF.

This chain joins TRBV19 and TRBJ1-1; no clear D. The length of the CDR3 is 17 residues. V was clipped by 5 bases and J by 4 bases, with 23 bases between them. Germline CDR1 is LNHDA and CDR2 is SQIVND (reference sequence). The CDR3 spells CASSRRTRLAKGTEAFF. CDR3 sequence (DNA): TGTGCCAGTAGTCGGCGAACCCGATTAGCGAAAGGCACTGAAGCTTTCTTT.

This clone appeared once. This CDR3 reads CASSDSYTDTQYF. The CDR3 DNA follows: TGTGCCAGTAGTGACAGTTACACAGATACGCAGTATTTT. V gene TRBV19 combines with J gene TRBJ2-3, with a possible D match to TRBD1 (5 bases). The germline V gene encodes CDR1 LNHDA and CDR2 SQIVND (reference sequence). Between the trimmed V and J ends, which lost 5 bases and 2 bases, there was a span of 8 bases. The CDR3 contains 13 residues.

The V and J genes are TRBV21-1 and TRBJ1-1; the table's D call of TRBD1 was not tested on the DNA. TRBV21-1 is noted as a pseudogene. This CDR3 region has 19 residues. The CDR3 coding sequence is TGTGCCAGCAGCAAAGGGGTCGGGACAGCACTTCTCCAGAACACTGAAGCTTTCTTT. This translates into CASSKGVGTALLQNTEAFF.